This entry describes one T cell receptor beta chain. Its antigen is undetermined. The trim removed 0 bases at V and 3 bases at J, leaving 2 bases unmatched. The CDR3 length is 14 residues. Germline V gene data show CDR1 as WSHSY and CDR2 as SAAADI. These data originate in a study of vaccination and CD4 T cells after COVID-19. Researchers used the Oncomine TCR Beta short-read assay to sequence DNA from cultured CD4+ T cells. MiXCR, run by TCRdb on the PCR reads, gives a single entry per CDR3 protein. The table includes around 21,000 distinct CDR3 sequences, 55% to 70% detected once. The sample's treatment: approximately nine-day PBMC culture with coronavirus spike peptide pools or control peptides (ViraFEST assay). Regarding the study as a whole: Looking at convalescent patients, 304 of their 307 vaccine-specific clones were spike mono-reactive.

The sequence came from a human donor who had recovered from COVID-19. The sample here was CD4+ T cells from blood, cultured in vitro, taken after SARS-CoV-2 vaccination. The chain uses TRBV10-2 and TRBJ2-7; 7 positions agree with TRBD1. In nucleotides, the CDR3 is TGCGCCAGCAGTGAGTCGACAGGGATCTACGAGCAGTACTTC. Translation gives CASSESTGIYEQYF.